This T cell receptor beta chain was sequenced during a study of liver allograft versus peripheral blood T cells. Whole-study context: Repertoires from peripheral blood of liver transplant recipients were compared with those inside their transplanted livers.

TCRdb re-called the reads through MiXCR, storing one row per CDR3 protein. The data show around 8,600 distinct CDR3 sequences, 19% seen once. The junction had 4 bases not matched to a gene; V was cut back by 4 bases and J by 7 bases. This CDR3 comprises 12 residues. The germline V gene encodes CDR1 SGDLS and CDR2 YYNGEE. This TCR came from a human patient who had a liver transplant. The T cells may come from the graft donor. The V gene is TRBV9, the J gene TRBJ1-1, with 7 bases aligning to TRBD1. This CDR3 reads CASSPGQNEAFF. The CDR3 nucleotides are TGTGCCAGCAGCCCGGGACAGAATGAAGCTTTCTTT.